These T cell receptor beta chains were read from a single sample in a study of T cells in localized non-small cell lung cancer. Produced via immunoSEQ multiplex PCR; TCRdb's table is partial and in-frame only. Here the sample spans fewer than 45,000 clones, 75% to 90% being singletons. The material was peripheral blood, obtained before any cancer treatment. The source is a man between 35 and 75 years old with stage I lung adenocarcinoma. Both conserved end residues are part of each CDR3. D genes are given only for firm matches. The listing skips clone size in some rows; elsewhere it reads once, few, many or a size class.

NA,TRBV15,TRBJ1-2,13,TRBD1,CATSEDRGGGYTF,TGTGCCACCAGCGAGGACAGGGGTGGGGGCTACACCTTC
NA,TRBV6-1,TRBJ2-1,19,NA,CASSEAKGQGPSGTVEQFF,TGTGCCAGCAGTGAAGCGAAAGGGCAGGGGCCCAGCGGTACTGTTGAGCAGTTCTTC
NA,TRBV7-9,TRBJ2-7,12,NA,CASSLNLYEQYF,TGTGCCAGCAGCCTCAATCTCTACGAGCAGTACTTC
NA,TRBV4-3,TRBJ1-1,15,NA,CASSQEEGGGTEAFF,TGCGCCAGCAGCCAAGAAGAGGGTGGGGGCACTGAAGCTTTCTTT
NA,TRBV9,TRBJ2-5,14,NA,CASSPGRSQETQYF,TGTGCCAGCAGCCCAGGACGCTCCCAAGAGACCCAGTACTTC
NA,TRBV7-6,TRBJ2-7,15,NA,CASSLESGTSYEQYF,TGTGCCAGCAGCTTAGAATCGGGGACCTCCTACGAGCAGTACTTC
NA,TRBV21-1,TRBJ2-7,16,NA,CASSKALEQEYYEQYF,TGTGCCAGCAGCAAAGCGCTTGAGCAGGAATACTACGAGCAGTACTTC
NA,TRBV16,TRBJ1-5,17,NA,CASSHLGWGDSNQPQHF,TGTGCCAGCAGCCACCTGGGATGGGGTGACAGCAATCAGCCCCAGCATTTT
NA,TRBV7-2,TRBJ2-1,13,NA,CASSLAGRYEQFF,TGTGCCAGCAGCTTAGCCGGACGCTATGAGCAGTTCTTC
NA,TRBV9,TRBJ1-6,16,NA,CASSVDGGSIGSPLHF,TGTGCCAGCAGCGTAGATGGAGGATCTATAGGATCACCCCTCCACTTT
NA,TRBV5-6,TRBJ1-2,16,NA,CASSPIEAGNFNGYTF,TGTGCCAGCAGCCCAATTGAGGCAGGAAATTTCAATGGCTACACCTTC
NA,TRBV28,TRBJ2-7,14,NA,CASAWGGSKNEQYF,TGTGCCAGCGCATGGGGTGGGAGTAAAAACGAGCAGTACTTC
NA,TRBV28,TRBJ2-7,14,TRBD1,CASSFWDRVWEQYF,TGTGCCAGCAGTTTTTGGGACAGGGTGTGGGAGCAGTACTTC
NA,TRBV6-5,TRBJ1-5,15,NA,CASSYSLSSNQPQHF,TGTGCCAGCAGTTACTCCCTATCTAGCAATCAGCCCCAGCATTTT
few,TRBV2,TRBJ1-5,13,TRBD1,CASKGQANQPQHF,TGTGCCAGCAAGGGACAGGCGAATCAGCCCCAGCATTTT
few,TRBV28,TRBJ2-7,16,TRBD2,CASSLLGLAGAYEQYF,TGTGCCAGCAGTTTATTGGGACTAGCGGGGGCCTACGAGCAGTACTTC
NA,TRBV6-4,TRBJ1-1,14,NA,CASSQTGSGTEAFF,TGTGCCAGCAGTCAAACAGGTAGCGGCACTGAAGCTTTTTTT
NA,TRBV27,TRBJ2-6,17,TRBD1,CASSLVQGAGGANVLTF,TGTGCCAGCAGTTTAGTTCAGGGGGCGGGCGGGGCCAACGTCCTGACTTTC
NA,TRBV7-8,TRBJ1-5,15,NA,CASSLGTVYNQPQHF,TGTGCCAGCAGCTTAGGCACAGTCTACAATCAGCCCCAGCATTTT
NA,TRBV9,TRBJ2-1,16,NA,CASSVTGSPSYNEQFF,TGTGCCAGCAGCGTTACCGGGAGCCCCTCCTACAATGAGCAGTTCTTC
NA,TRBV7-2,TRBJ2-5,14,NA,CASSLTRVQETQYF,TGTGCCAGCAGCTTAACCCGGGTCCAAGAGACCCAGTACTTC
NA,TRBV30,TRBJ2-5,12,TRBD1,CAWGQGGETQYF,TGTGCCTGGGGACAGGGGGGAGAGACCCAGTACTTC
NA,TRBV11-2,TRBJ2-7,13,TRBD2,CASSPGRGTEQYF,TGTGCCAGCAGCCCGGGGAGGGGTACCGAGCAGTACTTC
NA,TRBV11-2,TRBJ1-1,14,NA,CASSHERGWSEAFF,TGTGCCAGCAGCCACGAACGGGGTTGGTCTGAAGCTTTCTTT
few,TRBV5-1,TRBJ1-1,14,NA,CASSFDSILTEAFF,TGCGCCAGCAGCTTCGACAGCATACTCACTGAAGCTTTCTTT
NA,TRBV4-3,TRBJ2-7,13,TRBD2,CASSQVGGYEQYF,TGCGCCAGCAGCCAAGTGGGGGGGTACGAGCAGTACTTC
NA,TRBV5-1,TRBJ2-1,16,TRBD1,CASSWGQGAAYNEQFF,TGCGCCAGCAGCTGGGGACAGGGGGCTGCTTACAATGAGCAGTTCTTC
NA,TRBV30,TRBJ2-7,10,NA,CAYGVTSMDF,TGTGCCTATGGTGTAACGAGCATGGACTTC
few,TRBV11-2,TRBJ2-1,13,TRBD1,CASSLPGGHEQFF,TGTGCCAGCAGCCTCCCAGGGGGCCATGAGCAGTTCTTC
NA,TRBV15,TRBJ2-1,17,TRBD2,CATSKMGGTTIYNEQFF,TGTGCCACCAGCAAAATGGGAGGGACCACTATTTACAATGAGCAGTTCTTC
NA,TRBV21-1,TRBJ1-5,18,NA,CASSKYRTGGGRNQPQHF,TGTGCCAGCAGCAAATATCGGACAGGGGGTGGTCGCAATCAGCCCCAGCATTTT
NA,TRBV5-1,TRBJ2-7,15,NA,CASSSAGPSTYEQYF,TGCGCCAGCAGCTCGGCGGGACCCTCAACCTACGAGCAGTACTTC